This entry is about one TCR beta chain. As yet, its antigen is unknown. This entry comes from a study of CD8+CD57+ T cells in acquired aplastic anemia. Study in general: CD4+ cell libraries from healthy donors averaged about 10 million reads. Study results and caveats: Significance was not reached for CD8+ Simpson's diversity between patients and controls. The study identified roughly 29 CD8+ CDR3 sequences shared by patients and controls.

Deletions cut 1 base from V and 3 bases from J, with 16 bases between. The CDR3 contains 16 residues. CDR1 and CDR2 from the germline V gene are LGHNA and YNFKEQ. Genomic DNA constituted the template upon which TCR beta VDJ and CDR3 profiling was performed. MiXCR was run by TCRdb on the reads, yielding one entry per CDR3 protein. The table includes some 130,000 distinct CDR3 sequences, around 46% detected once. The clonotype was recovered from a human donor in good health, serving as a control. V usage is TRBV4-2 and J usage is TRBJ2-7; TRBD1 or TRBD2 may be the D gene (5 bases each). The specimen was sorted CD4+, CD8+, or CD8+CD57+ T cells (not recorded which) from PBMCs. The CDR3 loop is CASSQARGGLVYEQYF. CDR3 nucleotide sequence: TGTGCCAGCAGCCAAGCCCGGGGCGGGTTAGTCTACGAGCAGTACTTC.